What follows are 9 T cell receptor beta chains derived from one specimen sequenced in a study of T cells in pancreatic ductal adenocarcinoma (dated by TCRdb to the late 2010s). Receptor amplification or capture employed the immunoSEQ multiplex PCR assay. TCRdb holds this immuneACCESS table with in-frame rearrangements only. Some clones are missing; in checked studies, unresolved V genes explain under half, and the rest has no known cause. For this sample the table gives about 31,000 clones, of which just over 90% were detected only once. The top ten hold around 2.2% of the sample. The selected pancreatic ductal adenocarcinoma patients had received surgery without neoadjuvant therapy. Sequences were obtained from PBMCs. The receptors were gathered from a human donor with pancreatic ductal adenocarcinoma.

This clone was counted a single time. This chain uses TRBV13 with TRBJ2-7; TRBD2 agrees at 8 bases. Germline trimming cut 2 bases from V and 1 base from J; bases unmatched to any gene: 4. This CDR3 region has 15 residues. Germline V gene lookup returns CDR1 PRHDT and CDR2 FYEKMQ (reference sequence). CDR3 sequence (DNA): TGTGCCAGCAGCTTAAGACTAGCGAGTTCCTACGAGCAGTACTTC. Translated: CASSLRLASSYEQYF.

The chain has TRBV5-4 and TRBJ2-3; a weak D match, TRBD1 (5 bases). The CDR3 is made up of 16 amino acids. Trimming shortened V by 4 bases and J by 3 bases, and 18 bases separated the two germline ends. Germline CDR1 SGHNT, CDR2 YYREEE (reference sequence). The DNA for the CDR3 is TGTGCCAGCAGCGTTGACAGTCTGCTTAGGACAGATACGCAGTATTTT. This gives the protein CASSVDSLLRTDTQYF.

V gene TRBV27 combines with J gene TRBJ2-1; D gene ambiguous. The CDR3 is 14 residues long. Germline assignment: CDR1 MNHEY and CDR2 SMNVEV (reference sequence). With 6 bases removed from V and 5 bases from J, the gap between germline ends came to 14 bases. The CDR3 here is CASSSSHYHNEQFF. The DNA for the CDR3 is TGTGCCAGCAGCAGCTCGCACTACCACAATGAGCAGTTCTTC.

The V and J genes are TRBV19 and TRBJ1-1; unclear D gene. The ends were cut back, 4 bases at V and 2 bases at J, with 14 bases in the middle. CDR1 LNHDA and CDR2 SQIVND come from the germline V gene (reference sequence). This CDR3 spans 15 amino acids. CDR3 nucleotides: TGTGCCAGTAGTACCCCCCCGGACGTAAACACTGAAGCTTTCTTT. It specifies CASSTPPDVNTEAFF.

The rearrangement joins TRBV5-1 to TRBJ2-3; TRBD2 matches 12 bases. J was trimmed by 0 bases and V by 8 bases; bases with no gene match: 7. The germline CDR1 and CDR2 sequences are SGHRS and YFSETQ. CDR3 size: 16 residues. The CDR3 DNA sequence: TGCGCCAGTGCGACTAGCGGGGGAGGTAGCACAGATACGCAGTATTTT. This gives the protein CASATSGGGSTDTQYF.

A single count supports this clone. The chain carries TRBV6-5 and TRBJ1-5; weak D call: TRBD1 (6 bases). The CDR3 totals 15 residues. The ends were cut back, 5 bases at V and 5 bases at J, with 16 bases in the middle. Germline V lookup: CDR1 MNHEY, CDR2 SVGAGI. In DNA form, the CDR3 reads TGTGCCAGCAGTCGGACCCGGGACACTCATCAGCCCCAGCATTTT. This sequence encodes CASSRTRDTHQPQHF.

This chain links TRBV9 with TRBJ2-1, with TRBD2 identical over 8 bases. Germline V gene data show CDR1 as SGDLS and CDR2 as YYNGEE. The CDR3 runs to 15 residues. V gave up 0 bases and J gave up 14 bases; unmatched junction bases: 13. CDR3 DNA sequence: TGTGCCAGCAGCGTAGCTACCCCATTAGCGGGAAAGAAGTTCTTC. As protein: CASSVATPLAGKKFF.

This chain joins TRBV29-1 and TRBJ2-3; 9 bases agree with TRBD2. With 4 bases clipped from V and 10 bases from J, the junction kept 15 bases outside the gene matches. Germline-derived CDR1 and CDR2 are SQVTM and ANQGSEA. This CDR3 comprises 15 residues. The CDR3 sequence: CSVGHVVAGVGAQYF. The CDR3 bases are TGCAGCGTTGGGCACGTAGTAGCGGGAGTGGGGGCGCAGTATTTT.

The rearrangement uses TRBV5-4 and TRBJ1-1; D is unclear. The CDR3 extends over 13 amino acids. Germline V CDR1 and CDR2: SGHNT, YYREEE (reference sequence). Trimming shortened V by 0 bases and J by 6 bases, and 9 bases separated the two germline ends. The CDR3 is CASSLVSGAEAFF. The CDR3 DNA is TGTGCCAGCAGCTTGGTTTCCGGGGCTGAAGCTTTCTTT.